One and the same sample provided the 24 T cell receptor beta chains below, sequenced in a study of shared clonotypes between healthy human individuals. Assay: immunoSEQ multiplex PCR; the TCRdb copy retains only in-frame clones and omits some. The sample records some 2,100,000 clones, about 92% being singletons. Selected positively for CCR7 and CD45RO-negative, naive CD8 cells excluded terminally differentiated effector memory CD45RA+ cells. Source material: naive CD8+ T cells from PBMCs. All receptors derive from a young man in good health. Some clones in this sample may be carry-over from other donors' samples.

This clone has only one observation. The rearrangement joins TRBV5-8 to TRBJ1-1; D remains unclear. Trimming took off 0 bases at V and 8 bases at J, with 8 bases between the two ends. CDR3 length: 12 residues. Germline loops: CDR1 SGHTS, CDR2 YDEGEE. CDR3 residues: CASSLVTIEAFF. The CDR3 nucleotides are TGTGCCAGCAGCTTGGTCACAATCGAAGCTTTCTTT. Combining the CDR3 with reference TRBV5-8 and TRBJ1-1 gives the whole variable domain EAGVTQSPTHLIKTRGQQATLRCSPISGHTSVYWYQQALGLGLQFLLWYDEGEERNRGNFPPRFSGRQFPNYSSELNVNALELEDSALYLCASSLVTIEAFFGQGTRLTVV.

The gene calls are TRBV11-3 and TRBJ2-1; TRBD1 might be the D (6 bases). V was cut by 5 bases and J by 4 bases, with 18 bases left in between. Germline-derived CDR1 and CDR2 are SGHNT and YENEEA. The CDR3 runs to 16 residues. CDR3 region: CASSPTGTIRYNEQFF. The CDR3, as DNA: TGTGCCAGCAGCCCGACCGGGACAATAAGATACAATGAGCAGTTCTTC.

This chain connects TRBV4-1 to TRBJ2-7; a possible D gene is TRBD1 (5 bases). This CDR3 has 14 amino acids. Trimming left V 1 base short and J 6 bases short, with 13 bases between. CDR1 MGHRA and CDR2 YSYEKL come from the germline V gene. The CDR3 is CASSQVPQGSEQYF. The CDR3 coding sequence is TGCGCCAGCAGCCAAGTCCCGCAGGGTTCCGAGCAGTACTTC.

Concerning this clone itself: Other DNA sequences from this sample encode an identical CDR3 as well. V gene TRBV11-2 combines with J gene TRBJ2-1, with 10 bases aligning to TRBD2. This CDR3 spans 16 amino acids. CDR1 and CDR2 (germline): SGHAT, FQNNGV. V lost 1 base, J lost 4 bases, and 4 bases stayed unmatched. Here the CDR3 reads CASSLGLAGGYNEQFF. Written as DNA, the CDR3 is TGTGCCAGCAGCTTAGGGTTAGCGGGAGGTTACAATGAGCAGTTCTTC. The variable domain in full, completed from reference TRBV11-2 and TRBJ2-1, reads EAGVAQSPRYKIIEKRQSVAFWCNPISGHATLYWYQQILGQGPKLLIQFQNNGVVDDSQLPKDRFSAERLKGVDSTLKIQPAKLEDSAVYLCASSLGLAGGYNEQFFGPGTRLTVL.

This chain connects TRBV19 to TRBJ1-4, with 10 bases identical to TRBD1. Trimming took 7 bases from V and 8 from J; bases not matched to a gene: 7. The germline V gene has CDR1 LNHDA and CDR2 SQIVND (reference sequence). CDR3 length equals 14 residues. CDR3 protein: CASTGDRGREKLFF. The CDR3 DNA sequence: TGTGCCAGTACGGGGGACAGGGGAAGAGAAAAACTGTTTTTT.

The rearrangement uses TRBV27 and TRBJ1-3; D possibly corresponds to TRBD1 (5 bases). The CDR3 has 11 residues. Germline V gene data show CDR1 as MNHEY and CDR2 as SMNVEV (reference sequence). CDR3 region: CASGWKNTIYF. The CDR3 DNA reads TGTGCTTCAGGGTGGAAAAACACCATATATTTT.

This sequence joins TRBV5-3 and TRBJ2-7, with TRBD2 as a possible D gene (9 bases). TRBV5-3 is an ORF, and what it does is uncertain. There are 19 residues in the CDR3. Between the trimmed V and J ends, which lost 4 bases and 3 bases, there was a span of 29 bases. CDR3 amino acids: CARSRRQGCRGRADYEQYF. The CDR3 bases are TGTGCCAGAAGCCGCCGACAGGGGTGCCGCGGGAGGGCCGACTACGAGCAGTACTTC.

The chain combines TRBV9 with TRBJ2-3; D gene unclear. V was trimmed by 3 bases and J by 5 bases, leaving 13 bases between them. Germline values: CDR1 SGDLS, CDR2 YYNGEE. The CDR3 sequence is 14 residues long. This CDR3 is CASSESASGDTQYF. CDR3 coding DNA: TGTGCCAGCAGCGAAAGCGCCTCGGGAGATACGCAGTATTTT.

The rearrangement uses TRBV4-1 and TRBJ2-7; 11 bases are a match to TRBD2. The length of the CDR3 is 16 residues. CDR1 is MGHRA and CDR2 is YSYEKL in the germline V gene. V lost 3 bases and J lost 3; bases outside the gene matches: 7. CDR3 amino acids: CASSHVPGTSGYEQYF. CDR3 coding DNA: TGCGCCAGCAGCCACGTACCCGGGACTAGCGGCTACGAGCAGTACTTC.

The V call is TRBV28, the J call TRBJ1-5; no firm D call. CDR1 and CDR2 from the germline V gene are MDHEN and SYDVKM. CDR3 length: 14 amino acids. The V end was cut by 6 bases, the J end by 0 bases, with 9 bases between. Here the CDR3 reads CASSIGRSNQPQHF. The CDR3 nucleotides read TGTGCCAGCAGCATTGGCCGTAGCAATCAGCCCCAGCATTTT.

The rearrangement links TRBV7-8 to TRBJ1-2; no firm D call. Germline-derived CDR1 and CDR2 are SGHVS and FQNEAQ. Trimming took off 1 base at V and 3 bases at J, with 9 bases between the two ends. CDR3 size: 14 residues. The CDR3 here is CASSLDPPDYGYTF. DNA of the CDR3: TGTGCCAGCAGCTTAGATCCCCCGGACTATGGCTACACCTTC.

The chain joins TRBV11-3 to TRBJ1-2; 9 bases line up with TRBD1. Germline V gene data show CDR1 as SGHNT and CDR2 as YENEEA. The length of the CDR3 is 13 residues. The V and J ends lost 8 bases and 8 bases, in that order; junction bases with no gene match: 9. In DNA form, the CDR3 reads TGTGCCAGCCTAAACGGGACAGGGAGAGGCTACACCTTC. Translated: CASLNGTGRGYTF. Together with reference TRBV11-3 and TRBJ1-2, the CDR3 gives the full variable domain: EAGVVQSPRYKIIEKKQPVAFWCNPISGHNTLYWYLQNLGQGPELLIRYENEEAVDDSQLPKDRFSAERLKGVDSTLKIQPAELGDSAVYLCASLNGTGRGYTFGSGTRLTVV.

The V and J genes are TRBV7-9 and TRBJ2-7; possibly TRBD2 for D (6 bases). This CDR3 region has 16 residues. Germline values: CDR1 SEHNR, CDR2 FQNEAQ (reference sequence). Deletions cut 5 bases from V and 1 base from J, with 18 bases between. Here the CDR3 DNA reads TGTGCCAGCAGCCCGCGGGTGGGACTCCATTCCTACGAGCAGTACTTC. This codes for CASSPRVGLHSYEQYF. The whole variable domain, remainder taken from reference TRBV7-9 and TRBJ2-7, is DTGVSQNPRHKITKRGQNVTFRCDPISEHNRLYWYRQTLGQGPEFLTYFQNEAQLEKSRLLSDRFSAERPKGSFSTLEIQRTEQGDSAMYLCASSPRVGLHSYEQYFGPGTRLTVT.

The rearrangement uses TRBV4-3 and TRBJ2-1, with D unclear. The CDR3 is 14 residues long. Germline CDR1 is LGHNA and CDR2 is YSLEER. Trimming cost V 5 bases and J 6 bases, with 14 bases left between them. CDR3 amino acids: CASSAPLLFNEQFF. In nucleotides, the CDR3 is TGCGCCAGCAGCGCCCCGCTGCTGTTCAATGAGCAGTTCTTC.

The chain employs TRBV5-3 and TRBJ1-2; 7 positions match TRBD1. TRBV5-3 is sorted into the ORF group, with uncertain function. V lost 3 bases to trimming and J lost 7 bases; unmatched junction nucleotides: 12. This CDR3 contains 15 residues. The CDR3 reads CARSWRHRGSVGYTF. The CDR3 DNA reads TGTGCCAGAAGCTGGAGGCACAGGGGCAGTGTTGGCTACACCTTC.

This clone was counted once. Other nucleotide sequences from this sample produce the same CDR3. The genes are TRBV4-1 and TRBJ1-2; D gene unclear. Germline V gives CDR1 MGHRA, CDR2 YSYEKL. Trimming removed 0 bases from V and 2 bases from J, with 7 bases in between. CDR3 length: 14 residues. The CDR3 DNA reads TGCGCCAGCAGCCAAGATCTGGGAAACTATGGCTACACCTTC. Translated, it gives CASSQDLGNYGYTF.

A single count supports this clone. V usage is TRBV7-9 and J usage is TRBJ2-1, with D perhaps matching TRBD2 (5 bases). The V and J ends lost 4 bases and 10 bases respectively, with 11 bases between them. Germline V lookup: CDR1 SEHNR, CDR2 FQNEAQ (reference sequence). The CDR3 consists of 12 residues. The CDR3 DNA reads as TGTGCCAGCAGCTCTAGCCGAAAAGAGCAGTTCTTC. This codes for CASSSSRKEQFF.

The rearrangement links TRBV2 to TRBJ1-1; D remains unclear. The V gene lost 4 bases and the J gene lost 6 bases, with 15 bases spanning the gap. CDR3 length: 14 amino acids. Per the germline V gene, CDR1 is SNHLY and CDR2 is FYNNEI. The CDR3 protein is CASSAVTQPPEAFF. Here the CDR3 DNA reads TGTGCCAGCAGTGCCGTGACCCAACCCCCTGAAGCTTTCTTT. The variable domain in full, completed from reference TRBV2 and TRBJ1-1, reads EPEVTQTPSHQVTQMGQEVILRCVPISNHLYFYWYRQILGQKVEFLVSFYNNEISEKSEIFDDQFSVERPDGSNFTLKIRSTKLEDSAMYFCASSAVTQPPEAFFGQGTRLTVV.

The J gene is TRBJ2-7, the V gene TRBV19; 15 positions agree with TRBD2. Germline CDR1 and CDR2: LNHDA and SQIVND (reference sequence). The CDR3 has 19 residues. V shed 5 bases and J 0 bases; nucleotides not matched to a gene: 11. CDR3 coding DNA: TGTGCCAGTAGTCCGACCGGGACTAGCGGGAGGTACGACTCCTACGAGCAGTACTTC. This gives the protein CASSPTGTSGRYDSYEQYF.

CDR3 sequence: CASSSPNSPWETYEQYF. In DNA form, the CDR3 reads TGTGCCAGCAGTTCACCAAACTCCCCTTGGGAGACCTACGAGCAGTACTTC. The chain links TRBV28 to TRBJ2-7, with D perhaps matching TRBD2 (5 bases). CDR3 size: 17 residues. Germline assignment: CDR1 MDHEN and CDR2 SYDVKM. Trimming took off 4 bases at V and 2 bases at J, with 21 bases between the two ends.

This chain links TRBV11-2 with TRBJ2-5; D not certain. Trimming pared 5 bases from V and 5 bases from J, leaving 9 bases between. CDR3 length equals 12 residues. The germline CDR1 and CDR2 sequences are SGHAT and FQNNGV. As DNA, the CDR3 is TGTGCCAGCAGCCCGGTGGCGGAGACCCAGTACTTC. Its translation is CASSPVAETQYF.

The CDR3 nucleotides are TGTGCCAGCAGCTTTACCCGACTAGCGGGCCAAGAGACCCAGTACTTC. This gives the protein CASSFTRLAGQETQYF. This chain joins TRBV7-9 and TRBJ2-5; 10 bases match TRBD2. Germline V gene sequence: CDR1 SEHNR, CDR2 FQNEAQ (reference sequence). The junction had 5 bases not matched to a gene; V was cut back by 3 bases and J by 1 base. The CDR3 has 16 residues. The full variable domain, its missing parts supplied by reference TRBV7-9 and TRBJ2-5, is DTGVSQNPRHKITKRGQNVTFRCDPISEHNRLYWYRQTLGQGPEFLTYFQNEAQLEKSRLLSDRFSAERPKGSFSTLEIQRTEQGDSAMYLCASSFTRLAGQETQYFGPGTRLLVL.

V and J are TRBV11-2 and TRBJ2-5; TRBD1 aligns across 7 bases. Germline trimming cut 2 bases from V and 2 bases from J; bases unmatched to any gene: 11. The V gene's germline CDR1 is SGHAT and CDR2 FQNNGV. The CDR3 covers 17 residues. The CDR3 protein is CASSLFPRTGEQETQYF. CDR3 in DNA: TGTGCCAGCAGCTTATTTCCCCGGACAGGAGAACAAGAGACCCAGTACTTC. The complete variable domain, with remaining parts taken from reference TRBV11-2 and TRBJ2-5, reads EAGVAQSPRYKIIEKRQSVAFWCNPISGHATLYWYQQILGQGPKLLIQFQNNGVVDDSQLPKDRFSAERLKGVDSTLKIQPAKLEDSAVYLCASSLFPRTGEQETQYFGPGTRLLVL.

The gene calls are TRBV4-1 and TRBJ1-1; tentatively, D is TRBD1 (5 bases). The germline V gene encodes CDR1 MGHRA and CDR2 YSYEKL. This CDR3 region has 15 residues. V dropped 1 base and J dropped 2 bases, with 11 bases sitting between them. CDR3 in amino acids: CASSQVVTANTEAFF. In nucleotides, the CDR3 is TGCGCCAGCAGCCAAGTAGTGACAGCAAACACTGAAGCTTTCTTT.